One sample yielded the 2 T cell receptor beta chains listed below, sequenced in a study of OX40 agonist ivuxolimab in advanced cancers. Libraries were prepared through the immunoSEQ multiplex PCR assay. TCRdb holds this immuneACCESS table with in-frame rearrangements only. Some clones are missing; in checked studies, unresolved V genes explain under half, and the rest has no known cause. Here the sample has tens of thousands of clones; around 84% occur a single time. Over 1.5% of the sample lies in the top ten. The starting material was CD4+ or CD8+ T cells sorted from blood, obtained in a trial of the OX40 agonist ivuxolimab. These receptors were taken from an adult with an advanced solid tumor such as melanoma, head and neck, liver or kidney cancer.

V and J are TRBV6-1 and TRBJ2-3; the D is unclear. The CDR3 has 14 residues. V lost 4 bases, J lost 0 bases, and 8 bases lay in between. Germline lookup yields CDR1 MNHNS and CDR2 SASEGT. CDR3 sequence: CASSVAASTDTQYF. CDR3 nucleotide sequence: TGTGCCAGCAGTGTAGCTGCTAGCACAGATACGCAGTATTTT.

The chain uses TRBV5-4 and TRBJ1-2; no clear D gene. The CDR3 loop spans 13 amino acids. CDR1 and CDR2 (germline): SGHNT, YYREEE (reference sequence). Deletions cut 6 bases from V and 3 bases from J, with 12 bases between. CDR3 sequence (DNA): TGTGCCAGCAAGCTCCTAGCGGACTATGGCTACACCTTC. It encodes CASKLLADYGYTF.